This T cell receptor beta chain originates from a study of blood T cell repertoires in COVID-19. Generated by immunoSEQ multiplex PCR, the TCRdb table keeps only in-frame clones and is missing some. The sample shows roughly 160,000 clones, more than 65% of them seen only once. The CDR3 length is 15 residues. Germline values: CDR1 MDHEN, CDR2 SYDVKM. Between the trimmed V and J ends, which lost 4 bases and 3 bases, there was a span of 15 bases. This TCR derives from a man aged 70 or older with active or convalescent COVID-19. The specimen was peripheral blood. J is TRBJ1-2 and V is TRBV28; D may be TRBD1 (6 bases). The CDR3 sequence: CASSSQGSSYYGYTF. The CDR3 DNA reads as TGTGCCAGCAGTTCACAGGGCTCTAGTTACTATGGCTACACCTTC.